A selection of T cell receptor beta chains follows, all from one sample in a study of cytomegalovirus exposure and HLA in healthy donors. This table comes from immunoSEQ multiplex PCR, and its TCRdb copy is limited to in-frame clones, with some not included. The repertoire holds more than 95,000 clones, with about 74% as singletons. Sequenced input: PBMCs. The receptors were sampled from a woman in her 50s in good health and CMV-seropositive. CDR3s include the opening cysteine and the closing phenylalanine or tryptophan. The D gene is left open where the match is weak. Size is stated for part of the rows, as once, few or many counts, or as a class when the clone is expanded.

d_call	v_call	j_call	clone_size	cdr3_aa	cdr3_nt
TRBD2	TRBV29-1	TRBJ2-3	NA	CSFKGGEDTQYF	TGCAGCTTCAAGGGAGGGGAAGATACGCAGTATTTT
NA	TRBV7-2	TRBJ1-3	NA	CASSFRGNTIYF	TGTGCCAGCAGCTTCAGGGGAAACACCATATATTTT
TRBD1	TRBV9	TRBJ1-1	NA	CASSVRDRGLMNTEAFF	TGTGCCAGCAGCGTAAGGGACAGGGGATTAATGAACACTGAAGCTTTCTTT
NA	TRBV11-2	TRBJ2-5	NA	CASSPGGGVQETQYF	TGTGCCAGCAGCCCTGGGGGCGGTGTCCAAGAGACCCAGTACTTC
TRBD2	TRBV5-1	TRBJ2-1	once	CASSLADAGGNEQFF	TGCGCCAGCAGCTTGGCTGACGCGGGGGGGAATGAGCAGTTCTTC
NA	TRBV11-2	TRBJ1-3	NA	CASSARGDKARNTIYF	TGTGCCAGCAGCGCACGAGGGGACAAGGCGAGAAACACCATATATTTT
NA	TRBV19	TRBJ2-7	NA	CASSTQGIYEQYF	TGTGCCAGTAGTACGCAGGGGATCTACGAGCAGTACTTC
TRBD2	TRBV5-1	TRBJ2-7	few	CASSFTSGGPYEQYF	TGCGCCAGCAGCTTTACTAGCGGGGGGCCTTACGAGCAGTACTTC
NA	TRBV5-1	TRBJ2-7	NA	CASSSDNIYEQYF	TGCGCCAGCAGCTCGGACAACATCTACGAGCAGTACTTC
TRBD2	TRBV4-2	TRBJ2-2	once	CASSQEASGGFGELFF	TGTGCCAGCAGCCAAGAAGCTAGCGGGGGTTTCGGGGAGCTGTTTTTT
NA	TRBV5-1	TRBJ2-2	NA	CASSLDGQWAGELFF	TGCGCCAGCAGCTTGGACGGACAATGGGCCGGGGAGCTGTTTTTT
TRBD2	TRBV9	TRBJ2-4	NA	CASSVGLYDSGGQYF	TGTGCCAGCAGCGTAGGCCTTTACGATAGCGGGGGACAGTACTTC
NA	TRBV5-1	TRBJ2-3	NA	CASSQGTNGDTQYF	TGCGCCAGCAGTCAGGGGACTAACGGAGATACGCAGTATTTT
NA	TRBV13	TRBJ2-7	once	CASSRTASYEQYF	TGTGCCAGCAGCAGGACAGCGTCCTACGAGCAGTACTTC
TRBD2	TRBV9	TRBJ2-1	NA	CASSVGASGSYNEQFF	TGTGCCAGCAGCGTAGGGGCTAGCGGGAGTTACAATGAGCAGTTCTTC
NA	TRBV28	TRBJ2-7	NA	CASSGGGTLGNEQYF	TGTGCCAGCAGTGGGGGAGGGACATTGGGTAACGAGCAGTACTTC
NA	TRBV2	TRBJ1-4	NA	CASKETGGNEKLFF	TGTGCCAGCAAGGAAACAGGAGGGAATGAAAAACTGTTTTTT
TRBD1	TRBV11-2	TRBJ2-2	NA	CASSLVGTANTGELFF	TGTGCCAGCAGCTTAGTAGGGACAGCCAACACCGGGGAGCTGTTTTTT
TRBD2	TRBV2	TRBJ2-2	NA	CASRVSGGGELFF	TGTGCCAGCAGGGTTAGCGGGGGCGGGGAGCTGTTTTTT
TRBD2	TRBV6-1	TRBJ2-3	NA	CASSEQALAGRTDTQYF	TGTGCCAGCAGTGAACAGGCACTAGCGGGTCGCACAGATACGCAGTATTTT
NA	TRBV30	TRBJ1-6	NA	CAWSDGQSSYNSPLHF	TGTGCCTGGAGTGACGGACAGAGCTCCTATAATTCACCCCTCCACTTT
TRBD1	TRBV6-1	TRBJ2-7	NA	CASSPGQAPYEQYF	TGTGCCAGCAGTCCAGGACAGGCCCCCTACGAGCAGTACTTC
TRBD1	TRBV28	TRBJ1-6	NA	CASSPLFLGQDATKNSPLHF	TGTGCCAGCAGCCCCCTTTTTCTGGGACAGGATGCCACAAAAAACTCACCCCTCCACTTT
NA	TRBV28	TRBJ2-3	NA	CASSLPLAGDTQYF	TGTGCCAGCAGTTTACCTCTAGCAGGAGATACGCAGTATTTT
NA	TRBV15	TRBJ2-6	NA	CATQQDSGANVLTF	TGTGCCACCCAACAGGACTCTGGGGCCAACGTCCTGACTTTC
NA	TRBV19	TRBJ2-7	NA	CAIAPGSTSGEQYF	TGTGCCATAGCCCCAGGATCCACCTCGGGGGAGCAGTACTTC
TRBD1	TRBV19	TRBJ1-2	once	CASSGTGVYGYTF	TGTGCCAGTAGTGGGACAGGAGTCTATGGCTACACCTTC
NA	TRBV9	TRBJ2-1	NA	CASSQRGLNEQFF	TGTGCCAGCAGCCAACGGGGACTCAATGAGCAGTTCTTC
TRBD2	TRBV18	TRBJ2-7	NA	CASSPSTSGSYEQYF	TGTGCCAGCTCACCATCGACTAGCGGCTCCTACGAGCAGTACTTC
TRBD1	TRBV19	TRBJ2-6	few	CASSSGQGRSGANVLTF	TGTGCCAGTAGTAGTGGACAGGGCCGCTCTGGGGCCAACGTCCTGACTTTC
NA	TRBV5-8	TRBJ1-2	NA	CASTLTASNYGYTF	TGTGCCAGCACCTTGACAGCATCTAACTATGGCTACACCTTC
NA	TRBV6-6	TRBJ2-1	NA	CASRQGLYNEQFF	TGTGCCAGCAGGCAGGGGCTCTACAATGAGCAGTTCTTC
TRBD2	TRBV4-3	TRBJ2-7	NA	CASSQVLAGAYEQYF	TGCGCCAGCAGCCAAGTACTAGCGGGGGCCTACGAGCAGTACTTC